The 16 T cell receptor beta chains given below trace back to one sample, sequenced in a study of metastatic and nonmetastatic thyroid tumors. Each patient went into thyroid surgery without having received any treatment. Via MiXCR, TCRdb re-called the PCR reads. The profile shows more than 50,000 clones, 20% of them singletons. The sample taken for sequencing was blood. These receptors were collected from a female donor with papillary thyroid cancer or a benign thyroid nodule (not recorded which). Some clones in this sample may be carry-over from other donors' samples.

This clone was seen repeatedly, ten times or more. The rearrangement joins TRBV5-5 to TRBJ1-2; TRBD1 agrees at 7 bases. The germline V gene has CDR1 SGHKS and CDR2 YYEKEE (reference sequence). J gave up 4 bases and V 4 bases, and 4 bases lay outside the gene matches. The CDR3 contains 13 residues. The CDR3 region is CASSEWTGYGYTF. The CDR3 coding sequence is TGTGCCAGCAGCGAATGGACAGGCTATGGCTACACCTTC.

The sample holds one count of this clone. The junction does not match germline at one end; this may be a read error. CDR3 loop: CTWSVRGALEAFF. In DNA form, the CDR3 reads TGTACCTGGAGTGTAAGGGGGGCTCTCGAAGCTTTCTTT. This chain uses TRBV30 with TRBJ1-1; maybe TRBD1 (6 bases). CDR3 length: 13 residues. Germline CDR1 is GTSNPN and CDR2 is SVGIG (reference sequence).

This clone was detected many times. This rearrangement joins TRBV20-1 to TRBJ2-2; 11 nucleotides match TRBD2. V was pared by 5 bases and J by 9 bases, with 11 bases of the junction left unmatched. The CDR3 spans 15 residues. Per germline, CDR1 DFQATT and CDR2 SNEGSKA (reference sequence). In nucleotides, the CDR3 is TGCAGTGCTGCCGGGACTAGCGGAGGGCAGTGGGAGCTGTTTTTT. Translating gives CSAAGTSGGQWELFF.

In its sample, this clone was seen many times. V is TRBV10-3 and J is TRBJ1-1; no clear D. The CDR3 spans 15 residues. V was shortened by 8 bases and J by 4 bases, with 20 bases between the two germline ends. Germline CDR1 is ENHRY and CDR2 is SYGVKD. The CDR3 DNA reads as TGTGCCATCGGTCAGGACCAAAATACTCGCACTGAAGCTTTCTTT. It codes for CAIGQDQNTRTEAFF.

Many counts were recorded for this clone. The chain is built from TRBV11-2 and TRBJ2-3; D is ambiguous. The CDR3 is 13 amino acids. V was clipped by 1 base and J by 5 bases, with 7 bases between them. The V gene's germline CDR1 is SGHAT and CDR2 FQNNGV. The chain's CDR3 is CASSLGAGDTQYF. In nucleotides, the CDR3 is TGTGCCAGCAGCTTAGGGGCCGGAGATACGCAGTATTTT.

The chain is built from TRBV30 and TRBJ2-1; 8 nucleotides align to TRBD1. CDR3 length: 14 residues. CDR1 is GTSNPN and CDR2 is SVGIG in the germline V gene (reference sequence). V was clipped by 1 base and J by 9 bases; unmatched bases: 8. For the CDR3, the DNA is TGTGCCTGGAGTGAGGGGCAGGGGGCGAGTGAGCAGTTCTTC. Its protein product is CAWSEGQGASEQFF.

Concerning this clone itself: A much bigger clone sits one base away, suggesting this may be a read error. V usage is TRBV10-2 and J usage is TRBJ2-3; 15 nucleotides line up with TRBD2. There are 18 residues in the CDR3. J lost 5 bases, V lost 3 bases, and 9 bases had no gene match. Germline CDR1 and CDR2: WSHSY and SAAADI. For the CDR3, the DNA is TGCGCCAGCAGTGATAGGGCCCCGGGACTAGCGGGAGGAGATACGCAGTATTTT. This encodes CASSDRAPGLAGGDTQYF.

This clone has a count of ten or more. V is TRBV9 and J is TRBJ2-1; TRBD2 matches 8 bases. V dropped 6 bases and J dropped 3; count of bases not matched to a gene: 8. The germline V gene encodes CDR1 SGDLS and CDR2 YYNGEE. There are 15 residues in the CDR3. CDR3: CASTRGRGDYNEQFF. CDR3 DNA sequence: TGTGCCAGCACTCGCGGGCGGGGGGACTACAATGAGCAGTTCTTC. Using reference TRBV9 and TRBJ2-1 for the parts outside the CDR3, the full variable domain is DSGVTQTPKHLITATGQRVTLRCSPRSGDLSVYWYQQSLDQGLQFLIQYYNGEERAKGNILERFSAQQFPDLHSELNLSSLELGDSALYFCASTRGRGDYNEQFFGPGTRLTVL.

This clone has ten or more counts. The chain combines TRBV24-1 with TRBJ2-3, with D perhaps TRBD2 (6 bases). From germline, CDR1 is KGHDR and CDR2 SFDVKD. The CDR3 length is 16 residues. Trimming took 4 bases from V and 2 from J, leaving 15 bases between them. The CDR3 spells CATSDGSPGDTDTQYF. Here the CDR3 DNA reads TGTGCCACCAGTGACGGATCCCCGGGAGACACAGATACGCAGTATTTT.

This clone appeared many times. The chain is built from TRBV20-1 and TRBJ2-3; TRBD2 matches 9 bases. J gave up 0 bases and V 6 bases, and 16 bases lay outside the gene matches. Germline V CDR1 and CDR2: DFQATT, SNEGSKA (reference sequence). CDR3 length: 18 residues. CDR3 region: CSALLPGLAVSSTDTQYF. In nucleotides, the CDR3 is TGCAGTGCCCTGCTACCGGGACTAGCAGTTTCTAGCACAGATACGCAGTATTTT.

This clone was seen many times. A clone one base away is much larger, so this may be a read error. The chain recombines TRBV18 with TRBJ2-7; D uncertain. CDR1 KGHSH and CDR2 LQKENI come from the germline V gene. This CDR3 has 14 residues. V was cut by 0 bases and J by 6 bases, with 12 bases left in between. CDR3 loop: CASSPPAKNCEQYF. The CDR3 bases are TGTGCCAGCTCACCACCTGCCAAGAACTGCGAGCAGTACTTC. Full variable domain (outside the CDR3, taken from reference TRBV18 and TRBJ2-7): NAGVMQNPRHLVRRRGQEARLRCSPMKGHSHVYWYRQLPEEGLKFMVYLQKENIIDESGMPKERFSAEFPKEGPSILRIQQVVRGDSAAYFCASSPPAKNCEQYFGPGTRLTVT.

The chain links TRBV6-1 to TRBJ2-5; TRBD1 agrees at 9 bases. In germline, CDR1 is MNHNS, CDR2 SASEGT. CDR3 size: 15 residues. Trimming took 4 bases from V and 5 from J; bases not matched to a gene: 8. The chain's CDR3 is CASSGRDRASETQYF. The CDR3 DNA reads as TGTGCCAGCAGTGGCCGGGACAGGGCATCCGAGACCCAGTACTTC.

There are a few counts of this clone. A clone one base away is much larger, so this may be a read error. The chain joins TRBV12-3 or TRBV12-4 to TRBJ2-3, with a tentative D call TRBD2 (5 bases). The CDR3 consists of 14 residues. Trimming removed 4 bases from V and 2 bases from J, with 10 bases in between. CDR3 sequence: CASSSGVDTDTQYF. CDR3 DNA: TGTGCCAGCAGTTCCGGGGTCGACACAGATACGCAGTATTTT.

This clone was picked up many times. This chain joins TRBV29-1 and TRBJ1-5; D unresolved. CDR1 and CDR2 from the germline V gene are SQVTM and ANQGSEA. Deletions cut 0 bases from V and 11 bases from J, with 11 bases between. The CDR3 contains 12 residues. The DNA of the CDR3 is TGCAGCGTTGAAGATGATGTGCGGGCCCAGCATTTT. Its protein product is CSVEDDVRAQHF.

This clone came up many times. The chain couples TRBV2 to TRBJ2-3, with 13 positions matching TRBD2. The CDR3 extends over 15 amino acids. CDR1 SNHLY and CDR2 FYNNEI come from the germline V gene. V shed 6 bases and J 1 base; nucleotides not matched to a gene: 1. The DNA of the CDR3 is TGTGCCAGCAGACTAGCGGGAGGGGGCACAGATACGCAGTATTTT. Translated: CASRLAGGGTDTQYF.

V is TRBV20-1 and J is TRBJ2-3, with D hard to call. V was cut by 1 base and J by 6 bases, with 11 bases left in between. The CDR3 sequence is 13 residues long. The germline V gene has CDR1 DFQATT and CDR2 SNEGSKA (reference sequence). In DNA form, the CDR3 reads TGCAGTGCTAGAGCAGGAGTACGTGATACGCAGTATTTT. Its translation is CSARAGVRDTQYF.